The clone carrying this T cell receptor (beta chain) was detected only once. The antigen is unknown. The data are from a study of PD-1 blockade in classical Hodgkin lymphoma. Whole-study results and caveats: Causes of the repertoire differences remain undefined, possibly disease activity or prior therapy. It was reported that newly diagnosed patients had less baseline TCR diversity than healthy donors.

Germline-derived CDR1 and CDR2 are PRHDT and FYEKMQ (reference sequence). V lost 3 bases, J lost 1 base, and 7 bases lay in between. The CDR3 totals 14 residues. Time point: newly diagnosed, previously untreated cHL patient sample. Comparison came from newly diagnosed, untreated classical Hodgkin lymphoma PBMCs. TCRdb's copy holds only in-frame clones and misses some; the assay was immunoSEQ multiplex PCR. The sample comprises 20,000 to 25,000 clones, around 94% of which are singletons, and 3.5% to 5% rests with the top ten. Specimen: peripheral blood mononuclear cells (PBMCs). The chain recombines TRBV13 with TRBJ2-1; weak D call: TRBD2 (6 bases). This TCR was sampled from a human donor with classical Hodgkin lymphoma. Written as DNA, the CDR3 is TGTGCCAGCAGCTTGACTAGATCCTACAATGAGCAGTTCTTC. This gives the protein CASSLTRSYNEQFF.